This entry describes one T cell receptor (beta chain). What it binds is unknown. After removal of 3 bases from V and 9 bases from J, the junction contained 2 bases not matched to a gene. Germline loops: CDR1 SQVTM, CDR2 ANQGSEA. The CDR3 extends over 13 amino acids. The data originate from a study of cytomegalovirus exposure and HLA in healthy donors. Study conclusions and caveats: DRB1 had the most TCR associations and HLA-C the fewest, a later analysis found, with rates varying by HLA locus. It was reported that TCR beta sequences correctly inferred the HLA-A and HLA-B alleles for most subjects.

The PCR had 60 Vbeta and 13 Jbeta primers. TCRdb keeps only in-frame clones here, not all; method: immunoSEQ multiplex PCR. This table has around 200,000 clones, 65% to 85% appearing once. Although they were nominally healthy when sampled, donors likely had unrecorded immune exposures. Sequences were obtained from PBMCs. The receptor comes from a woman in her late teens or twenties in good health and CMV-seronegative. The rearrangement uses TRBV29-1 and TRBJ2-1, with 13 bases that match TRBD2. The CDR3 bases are TGCAGCGTTGAGACTAGCGGGAGGATTGAGCAGTTCTTC. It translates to CSVETSGRIEQFF.